The source of this T cell receptor (beta chain) is a study of Ad26.COV2.S vaccination and SARS-CoV-2 variants. On the study more broadly: As a participant in COV1001, the donor was in the Ad26.COV2.S trial arm.

Treatment meaning: roughly 18 received Ad26.COV2.S at low or high dose, single or two shots; several received placebo; per-sample allocation not given. The investigators took samples on day 63 after the first vaccine or placebo injection. Ad26.COV2.S expressed prefusion-stabilized spike from the original Wuhan strain. Profiling relied on immunoSEQ multiplex PCR, and the TCRdb table lists in-frame clones only, not all of them. The data show 350,000 to 500,000 clones, with roughly nine tenths seen just once and 2.5% to 3% held by the top ten. About this clone: Its specificity is unknown.

Study results and limitations: Overall T cell responses may have been underestimated by the analyses of TCR breadth and depth. Placebo recipients trailed vaccine recipients in spike-specific TCR breadth.

This TCR came from a person between 18 and 60 years old who received the Ad26.COV2.S COVID-19 vaccine or a placebo. Sequencing used peripheral blood, obtained in a trial of Ad26.COV2.S vaccine versus placebo.

The CDR3, as DNA: TGCGCCAGCAGTGAGCCCCGACTGGGCCCCCTGGGGGAGACCCAGTACTTC. This gives the protein CASSEPRLGPLGETQYF. The chain employs TRBV10-2 and TRBJ2-5; D is unresolved. CDR3 length: 17 amino acids. CDR1 and CDR2 from the germline V gene are WSHSY and SAAADI. The V and J ends lost 2 bases and 5 bases respectively, with 21 bases between them.